The 5 T cell receptor beta chains below all came from one sample that was sequenced in a study of blood T cell repertoires in COVID-19. Data came from immunoSEQ multiplex PCR; TCRdb stores just in-frame clones and leaves some out. The sample records about 76,000 clones, 83% being singletons. Source material: peripheral blood. The receptors originated from an elderly man with acute or convalescent COVID-19.

V usage is TRBV7-2 and J usage is TRBJ1-1; D is unresolved. CDR3 size: 13 residues. The V gene's germline CDR1 is SGHTA and CDR2 FQGNSA. Trimming stripped 4 bases from V and 1 base from J, with 7 bases between. The CDR3: CASSSGWNTEAFF. DNA for the CDR3: TGTGCCAGCAGCTCGGGTTGGAACACTGAAGCTTTCTTT.

This chain links TRBV4-3 with TRBJ2-3, with TRBD2 matching over 9 bases. CDR1 LGHNA and CDR2 YSLEER come from the germline V gene. The CDR3 has 17 amino acids. V trimming: 1 base; J trimming: 5 bases; junction bases outside the gene matches: 10. CDR3 protein: CASSQALGGGAQDTQYF. The CDR3 region has the DNA TGCGCCAGCAGCCAAGCCTTGGGCGGGGGGGCCCAAGATACGCAGTATTTT.

This chain links TRBV11-2 with TRBJ2-3; D not resolved. The CDR3 runs to 13 residues. The ends were cut back, 1 base at V and 6 bases at J, with 8 bases in the middle. Germline CDR1 SGHAT, CDR2 FQNNGV. In DNA form, the CDR3 reads TGTGCCAGCAGCTTAGGGTTCAGGGATACGCAGTATTTT. Translated: CASSLGFRDTQYF.

The chain has TRBV6-5 and TRBJ1-2, with 10 bases matching TRBD1. V shed 4 bases and J 4 bases; nucleotides not matched to a gene: 6. CDR1 is MNHEY, CDR2 SVGAGI, per germline. The CDR3 is 15 residues long. In nucleotides, the CDR3 is TGTGCCAGCAGTTTAGGGACAGGGGAGAGCTATGGCTACACCTTC. Its translation: CASSLGTGESYGYTF.

In DNA, the CDR3 is TGTGCCAGCAGTGAGTTTACGGGACTAGGGGCCAATGAGCAGTTCTTC. This translates into CASSEFTGLGANEQFF. The V call is TRBV6-1, the J call TRBJ2-1; the match to TRBD2 covers 8 bases. The length of the CDR3 is 16 residues. CDR1 is MNHNS and CDR2 is SASEGT in the germline V gene. V trimming: 3 bases; J trimming: 6 bases; junction bases outside the gene matches: 10.